The clone carrying this T cell receptor (beta chain) has more than one count but fewer than ten. This specimen belongs to a study of cytomegalovirus exposure and HLA in healthy donors. Use of 60 Vbeta and 13 Jbeta primers characterized the PCR. Here immunoSEQ multiplex PCR was the method, and the copy in TCRdb shows in-frame clones only, minus some. The sample yields 110,000 to 150,000 clones, about four fifths seen once. The CDR3 contains 11 residues. Per germline, CDR1 DFQATT and CDR2 SNEGSKA (reference sequence). V dropped 7 bases and J dropped 3 bases, with 8 bases sitting between them. Input material: PBMCs. V gene TRBV20-1 combines with J gene TRBJ2-3; tentative D call: TRBD1 (5 bases). The TCR comes from a female donor in good health and CMV-seronegative. CDR3 bases: TGCAGTGGCCAGGGAACAGATACGCAGTATTTT. Its translation is CSGQGTDTQYF.